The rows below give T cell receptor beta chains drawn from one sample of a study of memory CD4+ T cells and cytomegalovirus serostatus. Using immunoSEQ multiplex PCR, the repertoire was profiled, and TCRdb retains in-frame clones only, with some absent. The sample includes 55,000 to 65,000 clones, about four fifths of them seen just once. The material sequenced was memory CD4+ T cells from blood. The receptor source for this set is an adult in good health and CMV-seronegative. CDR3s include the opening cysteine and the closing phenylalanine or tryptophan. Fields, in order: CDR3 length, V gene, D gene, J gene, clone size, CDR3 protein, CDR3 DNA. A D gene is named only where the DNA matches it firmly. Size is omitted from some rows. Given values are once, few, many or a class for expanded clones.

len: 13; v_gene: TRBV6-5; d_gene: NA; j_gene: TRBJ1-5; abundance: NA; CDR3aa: CASRGRLEQPQHF; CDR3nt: TGTGCCAGCAGGGGGAGATTGGAGCAGCCCCAGCATTTT
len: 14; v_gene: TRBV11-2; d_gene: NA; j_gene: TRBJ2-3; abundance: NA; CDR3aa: CASSLGQFTDTQYF; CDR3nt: TGTGCCAGCAGCTTAGGGCAATTCACAGATACGCAGTATTTT
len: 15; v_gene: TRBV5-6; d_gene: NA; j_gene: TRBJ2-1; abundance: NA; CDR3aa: CASSRGTDSYNEQFF; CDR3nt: TGTGCCAGCAGCCGGGGGACAGACTCCTACAATGAGCAGTTCTTC
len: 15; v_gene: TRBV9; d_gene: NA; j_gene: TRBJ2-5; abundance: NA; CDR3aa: CASSVGTTVEETQYF; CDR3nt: TGTGCCAGCAGCGTAGGAACCACAGTGGAAGAGACCCAGTACTTC
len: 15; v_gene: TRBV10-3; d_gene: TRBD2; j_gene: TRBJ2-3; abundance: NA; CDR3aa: CAISPGIAGSKEQYF; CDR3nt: TGTGCCATCAGCCCCGGGATAGCGGGGAGCAAGGAGCAGTATTTT
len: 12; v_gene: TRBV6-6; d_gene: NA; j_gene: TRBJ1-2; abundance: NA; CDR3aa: CASSYEGFGYTF; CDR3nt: TGTGCCAGCAGTTACGAGGGATTTGGCTACACCTTC
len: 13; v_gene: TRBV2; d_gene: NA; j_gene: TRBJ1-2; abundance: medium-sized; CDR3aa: CASTYTGDYGYTF; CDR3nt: TGTGCCAGCACCTACACTGGGGACTATGGCTACACCTTC
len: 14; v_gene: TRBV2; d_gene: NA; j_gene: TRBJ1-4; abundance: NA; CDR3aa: CAGADGQTNEKLFF; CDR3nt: TGTGCCGGGGCCGACGGGCAGACTAATGAAAAACTGTTTTTT
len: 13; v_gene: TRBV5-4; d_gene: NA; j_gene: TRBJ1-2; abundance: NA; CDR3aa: CASSPAAAYGYTF; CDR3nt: TGTGCCAGCAGCCCGGCGGCCGCCTATGGCTACACCTTC
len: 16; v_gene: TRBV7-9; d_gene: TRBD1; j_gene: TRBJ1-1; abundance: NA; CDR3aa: CASSSWDRGRGTEAFF; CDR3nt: TGTGCCAGCAGCTCTTGGGACAGGGGAAGGGGCACTGAAGCTTTCTTT
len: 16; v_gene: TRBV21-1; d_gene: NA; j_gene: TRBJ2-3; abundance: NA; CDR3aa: CASSLDRTSSTDTQYF; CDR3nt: TGTGCCAGCAGTCTTGACAGGACTTCTAGCACAGATACGCAGTATTTT
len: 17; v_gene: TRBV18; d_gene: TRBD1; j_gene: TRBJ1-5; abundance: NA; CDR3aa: CASSPEDRKISNQPQHF; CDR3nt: TGTGCCAGCTCACCAGAGGACAGGAAGATTAGCAATCAGCCCCAGCATTTT
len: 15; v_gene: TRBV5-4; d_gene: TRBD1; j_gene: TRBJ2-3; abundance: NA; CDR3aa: CASSLRTGQTDTQYF; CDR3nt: TGTGCCAGCAGCCTTCGGACAGGGCAAACAGATACGCAGTATTTT
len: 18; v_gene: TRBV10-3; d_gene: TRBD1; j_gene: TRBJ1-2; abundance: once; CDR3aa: CAISAKRDKGQTNYGYTF; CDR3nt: TGTGCCATCAGTGCTAAACGAGATAAGGGACAGACTAACTATGGCTACACCTTC
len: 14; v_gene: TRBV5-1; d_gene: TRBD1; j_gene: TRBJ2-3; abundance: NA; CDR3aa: CASSPDRALDTQYF; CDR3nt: TGCGCCAGCAGTCCGGACAGGGCGTTAGATACGCAGTATTTT
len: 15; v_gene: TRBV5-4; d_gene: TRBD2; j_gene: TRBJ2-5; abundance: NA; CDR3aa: CASSLAGGPKKTQYF; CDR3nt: TGTGCCAGCAGCTTGGCGGGGGGGCCTAAGAAGACCCAGTACTTC
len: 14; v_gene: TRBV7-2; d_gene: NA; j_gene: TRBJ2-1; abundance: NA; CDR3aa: CASSSSYSYNEQFF; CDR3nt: TGTGCCAGCAGTTCTTCCTACTCCTACAATGAGCAGTTCTTC
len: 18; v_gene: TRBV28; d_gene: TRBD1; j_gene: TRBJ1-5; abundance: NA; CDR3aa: CASSFPRQGGLDNQPQHF; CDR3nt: TGTGCCAGCAGTTTCCCCCGACAGGGGGGTTTGGACAATCAGCCCCAGCATTTT
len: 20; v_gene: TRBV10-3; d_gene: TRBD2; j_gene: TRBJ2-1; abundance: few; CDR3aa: CAISPASIAGRGLRGNEQFF; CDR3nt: TGTGCCATCAGTCCAGCCTCAATAGCGGGGCGGGGGCTCCGAGGCAATGAGCAGTTCTTC
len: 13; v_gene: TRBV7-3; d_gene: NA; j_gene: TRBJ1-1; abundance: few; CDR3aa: CASSFGSTSRAFF; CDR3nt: TGTGCCAGCAGCTTTGGGTCCACAAGTCGAGCTTTCTTT
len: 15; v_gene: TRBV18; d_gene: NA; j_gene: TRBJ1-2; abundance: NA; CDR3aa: CASSQRQETNYGYTF; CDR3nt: TGTGCCAGCTCCCAGAGACAAGAAACTAACTATGGCTACACCTTC
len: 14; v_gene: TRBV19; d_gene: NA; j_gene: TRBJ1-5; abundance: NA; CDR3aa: CASSTPVNNQPQHF; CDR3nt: TGTGCCAGTAGTACTCCGGTCAACAATCAGCCCCAGCATTTT
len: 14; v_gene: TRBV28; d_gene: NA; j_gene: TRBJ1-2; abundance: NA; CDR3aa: CASRGHGRWDGYTF; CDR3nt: TGTGCCAGCAGGGGACACGGGCGGTGGGATGGCTACACCTTC
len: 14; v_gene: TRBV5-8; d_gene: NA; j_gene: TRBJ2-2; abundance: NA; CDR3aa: CASRRQANTGELFF; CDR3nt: TGTGCCAGCAGAAGGCAGGCGAACACCGGGGAGCTGTTTTTT
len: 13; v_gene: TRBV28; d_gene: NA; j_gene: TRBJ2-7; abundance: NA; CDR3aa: CASNDGRGDEQYF; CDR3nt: TGTGCCAGCAACGACGGAAGGGGGGACGAGCAGTACTTC
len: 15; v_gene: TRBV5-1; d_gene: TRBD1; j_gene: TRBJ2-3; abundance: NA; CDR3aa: CASSRDRAGADTQYF; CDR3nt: TGCGCCAGCAGCCGGGACAGGGCGGGGGCAGATACGCAGTATTTT
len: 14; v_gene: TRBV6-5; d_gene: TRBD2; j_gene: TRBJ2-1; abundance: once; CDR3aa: CASRLSGGAYEQFF; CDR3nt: TGTGCCAGCAGACTTAGCGGGGGGGCTTATGAGCAGTTCTTC
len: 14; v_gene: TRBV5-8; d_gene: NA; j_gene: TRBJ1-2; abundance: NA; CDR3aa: CASSLAGRDLYYTF; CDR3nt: TGTGCCAGCAGCTTGGCCGGCAGGGACCTTTACTACACCTTC
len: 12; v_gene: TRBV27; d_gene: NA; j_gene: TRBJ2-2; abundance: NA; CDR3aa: CASRLEAGELFF; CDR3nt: TGTGCCAGCAGGCTGGAGGCCGGGGAGCTGTTTTTT
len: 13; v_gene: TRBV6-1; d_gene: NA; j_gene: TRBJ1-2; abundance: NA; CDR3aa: CASSESPTSGYTF; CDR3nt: TGTGCCAGCAGTGAAAGCCCAACGAGCGGCTACACCTTC
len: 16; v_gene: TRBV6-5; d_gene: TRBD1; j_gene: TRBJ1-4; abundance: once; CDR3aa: CASSSGSGTGYEKLFF; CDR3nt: TGTGCCAGCAGTTCCGGGTCAGGGACAGGGTACGAAAAACTGTTTTTT
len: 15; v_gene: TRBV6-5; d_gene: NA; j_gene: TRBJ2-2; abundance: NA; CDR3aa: CASSYPLRTTGELFF; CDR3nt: TGTGCCAGCAGTTACCCTTTAAGGACAACCGGGGAGCTGTTTTTT